Below, 32 T cell receptor beta chains from the same sample are listed, as sequenced in a study of CD8+ T cells in alopecia areata. Sorting of the five patients' CD4+ cells gave CD25+CD127- cells as the output. cDNA reverse transcribed from extracted RNA served as the sequencing template. Produced via immunoSEQ multiplex PCR; TCRdb's table is partial and in-frame only. The repertoire has about 20,000 clones, 60% to 70% of them found once; the top ten carry 4.5%. Sequencing input: CD4+ Tregs sorted from blood. The receptors were gathered from a human donor with alopecia areata.

V and J are TRBV6-6 and TRBJ2-7, with 11 bases lining up with TRBD2. The CDR3 spans 14 residues. Germline CDR1 MNHNY, CDR2 SVGAGI (reference sequence). The trim removed 5 bases at V and 3 bases at J, leaving 3 bases unmatched. In DNA, the CDR3 is TGTGCCAGCAGTCTAGCGGGGGGATACTACGAGCAGTACTTC. Amino acids: CASSLAGGYYEQYF.

The chain uses TRBV21-1 and TRBJ2-5; the DNA was not used to check the table's D call, TRBD2. TRBV21-1 is marked as a pseudogene. This CDR3 is built from 18 residues. CDR3 DNA sequence: TGTGCCAGCAAAGAAAGGGCTAGCGGGAGGGAATACCAAGAGACCCAGTACTTC. It codes for CASKERASGREYQETQYF.

This clone was counted a few times. This chain uses TRBV25-1 with TRBJ2-7; 10 bases agree with TRBD1. Germline CDR1 MGHDK, CDR2 SYGVNS. After removal of 2 bases from V and 3 bases from J, the junction contained 13 bases not matched to a gene. This CDR3 region has 18 residues. CDR3 residues: CASSEKEIGTGALYEQYF. The DNA for the CDR3 is TGTGCCAGCAGTGAAAAGGAAATAGGGACAGGGGCCCTCTACGAGCAGTACTTC.

This chain uses TRBV19 with TRBJ2-5; 10 nucleotides agree with TRBD1. The V segment lost 10 bases and the J segment 6 bases; nucleotides outside the gene matches: 8. The CDR3 contains 13 residues. The germline V gene has CDR1 LNHDA and CDR2 SQIVND (reference sequence). The CDR3 bases are TGTGCCACTTCGACAGGGGGCAGGAAGACCCAGTACTTC. It yields the protein CATSTGGRKTQYF.

This chain uses TRBV6-5 with TRBJ2-3; a possible D gene is TRBD2 (5 bases). Germline-derived CDR1 and CDR2 are MNHEY and SVGAGI. Trimming removed 2 bases from V and 6 bases from J, with 12 bases in between. The CDR3 covers 14 residues. The CDR3 DNA sequence: TGTGCCAGCAGTTACAAGGCTAGCTCTGATACGCAGTATTTT. This encodes CASSYKASSDTQYF.

The J gene is TRBJ2-1, the V gene TRBV7-8; 10 bases line up with TRBD2. The trim removed 5 bases at V and 6 bases at J, leaving 4 bases unmatched. The CDR3 is made up of 14 amino acids. The germline CDR1 and CDR2 sequences are SGHVS and FQNEAQ. CDR3 protein: CASSVSGRSNEQFF. The CDR3 DNA sequence: TGTGCCAGCAGCGTTAGCGGGAGGAGCAATGAGCAGTTCTTC.

This clone was observed a handful of times. This chain links TRBV29-1 with TRBJ1-1; D remains unclear. CDR1 and CDR2 from the germline V gene are SQVTM and ANQGSEA. Deletions cut 7 bases from V and 0 bases from J, with 9 bases between. The CDR3 is 12 residues long. The CDR3 loop is CSGNTLNTEAFF. In DNA form, the CDR3 reads TGCAGCGGCAACACGCTGAACACTGAAGCTTTCTTT.

The chain recombines TRBV4-3 with TRBJ2-1; 9 bases are a match to TRBD2. Looked up from germline, CDR1 is LGHNA and CDR2 is YSLEER. The V gene end was trimmed by 6 bases and the J gene end by 4 bases; junction bases not matched to a gene: 7. The CDR3 spans 15 residues. CDR3 amino acids: CASRAGTSRYNEQFF. CDR3 DNA sequence: TGCGCCAGCAGGGCCGGGACTAGCAGATACAATGAGCAGTTCTTC.

The V and J genes are TRBV9 and TRBJ1-4, with D perhaps matching TRBD1 (6 bases). Trimming cost V 4 bases and J 11 bases, with 21 bases left between them. The length of the CDR3 is 15 residues. The germline gives CDR1 SGDLS, CDR2 YYNGEE. The DNA of the CDR3 is TGTGCCAGCAGCCCTCAACAGGGTTTCGGGGGGAAACTGTTTTTT. Protein sequence: CASSPQQGFGGKLFF.

The table lists this clone with a few counts. The CDR3: CAISGPGQDYNEQFF. Here the CDR3 DNA reads TGTGCCATCAGCGGACCGGGACAGGACTACAATGAGCAGTTCTTC. The chain has TRBV10-3 and TRBJ2-1; 8 bases map to TRBD1. Trimming at V came to 6 bases and at J to 3 bases, leaving 7 bases not matched to a gene. CDR1 and CDR2 (germline): ENHRY, SYGVKD. The CDR3 has 15 residues.

As concerns this clone: Other DNA sequences in this sample translate to the same CDR3. This chain joins TRBV28 and TRBJ1-5; no reliable D call. The CDR3 sequence is 13 residues long. Germline-derived CDR1 and CDR2 are MDHEN and SYDVKM. V was pared by 10 bases and J by 2 bases, with 12 bases between. CDR3 sequence reads: CATLGSGNQPQHF. CDR3 in DNA: TGTGCCACCCTAGGGAGTGGCAATCAGCCCCAGCATTTT.

This clone appeared a few times. In the same sample, other DNA sequences code for this CDR3. The CDR3, as DNA: TGCAGCGTTGGCGGCGGGGGGGCCGGGGAGCTGTTTTTT. It codes for CSVGGGGAGELFF. The chain recombines TRBV29-1 with TRBJ2-2; TRBD2 agrees at 9 bases. The CDR3 sequence is 13 residues long. V lost 4 bases to trimming and J lost 6 bases; unmatched junction nucleotides: 3. Germline CDR1 reads SQVTM; CDR2 reads ANQGSEA.

The chain couples TRBV9 to TRBJ2-7; tentative D call: TRBD2 (6 bases). CDR1 is SGDLS and CDR2 is YYNGEE in the germline V gene. The V gene lost 3 bases and the J gene lost 0 bases, with 13 bases spanning the gap. This CDR3 has 15 residues. The CDR3 DNA reads TGTGCCAGCAGCGAAGGGACTTGGAGCTCCTACGAGCAGTACTTC. Translation gives CASSEGTWSSYEQYF. Full variable domain (missing parts from reference TRBV9 and TRBJ2-7): DSGVTQTPKHLITATGQRVTLRCSPRSGDLSVYWYQQSLDQGLQFLIQYYNGEERAKGNILERFSAQQFPDLHSELNLSSLELGDSALYFCASSEGTWSSYEQYFGPGTRLTVT.

The chain joins TRBV6-6 to TRBJ2-3; weak D call: TRBD2 (6 bases). The CDR3 length is 13 residues. Germline V gives CDR1 MNHNY, CDR2 SVGAGI (reference sequence). The germline V and J ends were trimmed by 6 bases and 2 bases, with 9 bases remaining between them. CDR3 region: CASSRGNTDTQYF. Here the CDR3 DNA reads TGTGCCAGCAGCCGGGGGAACACAGATACGCAGTATTTT.

The chain recombines TRBV2 with TRBJ2-1; 11 bases are a match to TRBD2. The germline CDR1 and CDR2 sequences are SNHLY and FYNNEI. Losses at the gene ends were 4 bases for V and 3 bases for J; bases not matched to a gene: 5. The length of the CDR3 is 16 residues. The CDR3 DNA sequence: TGTGCCAGCAGTGTTAGACTAGCGGGGCACTACAATGAGCAGTTCTTC. Encoded protein: CASSVRLAGHYNEQFF.

V and J are TRBV9 and TRBJ2-3; 10 bases align to TRBD2. Per the germline V gene, CDR1 is SGDLS and CDR2 is YYNGEE. The CDR3 is made up of 18 amino acids. J gave up 2 bases and V 3 bases, and 12 bases lay outside the gene matches. CDR3 amino acids: CASSAREYGLAATDTQYF. CDR3 DNA: TGTGCCAGCAGCGCACGAGAATATGGACTAGCGGCCACAGATACGCAGTATTTT.

This clone was counted a few times. The V gene is TRBV6-5, the J gene TRBJ2-2; D uncertain. Between the trimmed V and J ends, which lost 5 bases and 4 bases, there was a span of 2 bases. CDR1 and CDR2 (germline): MNHEY, SVGAGI. The CDR3 sequence is 11 residues long. CDR3 in amino acids: CASSRTGELFF. The CDR3 DNA sequence: TGTGCCAGCAGTCGCACCGGGGAGCTGTTTTTT.

J is TRBJ2-2 and V is TRBV29-1; 7 nucleotides agree with TRBD1. Germline V CDR1 and CDR2: SQVTM, ANQGSEA. J lost 2 bases, V lost 6 bases, and 3 bases had no gene match. This CDR3 contains 13 residues. This chain's CDR3 is CSVRTGNTGELFF. Here the CDR3 DNA reads TGCAGCGTCAGGACAGGAAACACCGGGGAGCTGTTTTTT.

This chain connects TRBV29-1 to TRBJ2-1, with TRBD2 matching over 9 bases. The CDR3 runs to 14 residues. J was trimmed by 4 bases and V by 3 bases; bases with no gene match: 4. Germline-derived CDR1 and CDR2 are SQVTM and ANQGSEA. CDR3 protein: CSVDQLAGYNEQFF. The CDR3 DNA is TGCAGCGTTGATCAGCTAGCGGGGTACAATGAGCAGTTCTTC.

This rearrangement joins TRBV7-9 to TRBJ2-4, with D unresolved. Trimming removed 2 bases from V and 16 bases from J, with 18 bases in between. CDR1 SEHNR and CDR2 FQNEAQ come from the germline V gene (reference sequence). This CDR3 has 13 residues. CDR3 in amino acids: CASSLNLPSGLYF. In DNA, the CDR3 is TGTGCCAGCAGCTTAAACCTACCTTCGGGCCTATACTTC.

This CDR3 reads CASSLVPDRSYEQYF. CDR3 in DNA: TGTGCCAGCAGCTTGGTGCCTGATAGATCCTACGAGCAGTACTTC. V gene TRBV7-2 combines with J gene TRBJ2-7; the D is unclear. CDR3 length: 15 residues. The V end lost 3 bases, the J end lost 1 base, and 13 bases lay between the germline ends. Germline CDR1 SGHTA, CDR2 FQGNSA.

The chain couples TRBV7-2 to TRBJ2-2; D uncertain. Per germline, CDR1 SGHTA and CDR2 FQGNSA. The V end lost 3 bases, the J end lost 0 bases, and 11 bases lay between the germline ends. There are 16 residues in the CDR3. DNA for the CDR3: TGTGCCAGCAGCTTGGGCGGTCAGGCGAACACCGGGGAGCTGTTTTTT. Translated, it gives CASSLGGQANTGELFF.

The genes are TRBV30 and TRBJ1-1, with 8 bases aligning to TRBD1. Germline CDR1 reads GTSNPN; CDR2 reads SVGIG (reference sequence). This CDR3 is 11 amino acids long. V dropped 5 bases and J dropped 10; count of bases not matched to a gene: 6. DNA of the CDR3: TGTGCCTGGGGCCGGACAGGGCTAGCTTTCTTT. Translation: CAWGRTGLAFF.

The chain couples TRBV15 to TRBJ2-7, with 11 bases identical to TRBD2. This CDR3 region has 22 residues. CDR1 and CDR2 (germline): LNHNV, YYDKDF (reference sequence). The ends lost 0 bases at V and 0 bases at J; junction bases unmatched: 19. DNA of the CDR3: TGTGCCACCAGCAGAGATCCCCTCCCTAGCGGGAGGTCCCAATTAATCTCCTACGAGCAGTACTTC. Translation: CATSRDPLPSGRSQLISYEQYF.

This clone is a singleton in its sample. Germline and junction disagree at one end, which may indicate a read error. This chain uses TRBV19 with TRBJ2-3; TRBD1 is a possible D gene (5 bases). Germline loops: CDR1 LNHDA, CDR2 SQIVND (reference sequence). There are 12 residues in the CDR3. The CDR3 DNA is TGTGCCAGTAGTATCCAAGGGGTCCAATTGCATTTT. Translating gives CASSIQGVQLHF.

This clone qualifies as medium-sized. The chain couples TRBV10-3 to TRBJ1-2; 12 bases agree with TRBD1. Germline V gene lookup returns CDR1 ENHRY and CDR2 SYGVKD. V lost 6 bases, J lost 3 bases, and 2 bases stayed unmatched. The CDR3 is made up of 14 amino acids. The CDR3 sequence is CAIRGQGADYGYTF. CDR3 DNA: TGTGCCATCAGGGGACAGGGGGCGGACTATGGCTACACCTTC.

This clone has just a few counts. The rearrangement uses TRBV2 and TRBJ2-1; tentative D call: TRBD1 (6 bases). The CDR3 totals 14 residues. In germline, CDR1 is SNHLY, CDR2 FYNNEI. The ends were cut back, 8 bases at V and 5 bases at J, with 16 bases in the middle. The CDR3 spells CASLASRDNNEQFF. CDR3 bases: TGTGCCAGCTTAGCTAGCCGGGACAACAATGAGCAGTTCTTC.

This clone was detected only a few times. This chain links TRBV29-1 with TRBJ2-2; D might be TRBD1 (5 bases). Trimming stripped 1 base from V and 5 bases from J, with 11 bases between. The V gene's germline CDR1 is SQVTM and CDR2 ANQGSEA. CDR3 length equals 14 residues. This chain's CDR3 is CSVEGTRSTGELFF. CDR3 bases: TGCAGCGTTGAAGGGACAAGGAGTACCGGGGAGCTGTTTTTT.

This clone was counted only a few times. The rearrangement links TRBV28 to TRBJ2-1, with D possibly TRBD2 on 7 matching bases. Germline loops: CDR1 MDHEN, CDR2 SYDVKM. V lost 7 bases, J lost 4 bases, and 23 bases lay in between. The CDR3 sequence is 17 residues long. Here the CDR3 reads CASTPPSAQGLYNEQFF. The CDR3, as DNA: TGTGCCAGCACCCCCCCCAGCGCACAGGGACTATACAATGAGCAGTTCTTC.

V usage is TRBV7-2 and J usage is TRBJ2-7; no clear D gene. Germline CDR1 reads SGHTA; CDR2 reads FQGNSA. This CDR3 is built from 14 residues. V was cut by 1 base and J by 0 bases, with 7 bases left in between. CDR3 nucleotide sequence: TGTGCCAGCAGCTTAGGCCCCGTCTCCTACGAGCAGTACTTC. This gives the protein CASSLGPVSYEQYF.

The chain carries TRBV28 and TRBJ2-3; D is uncertain. Germline lookup yields CDR1 MDHEN and CDR2 SYDVKM. The CDR3 totals 16 residues. Deletions cut 4 bases from V and 1 base from J, with 15 bases between. In DNA, the CDR3 is TGTGCCAGCAGTTGGGTCCGTTTTCACGGCACAGATACGCAGTATTTT. It specifies CASSWVRFHGTDTQYF.

This rearrangement joins TRBV10-3 to TRBJ2-7, with 9 bases aligning to TRBD1. CDR1 is ENHRY, CDR2 SYGVKD, per germline. This CDR3 has 13 residues. With 10 bases clipped from V and 5 bases from J, the junction kept 9 bases outside the gene matches. DNA of the CDR3: TGTGCCACCACCGGGACAGGGCTCCACGAGCAGTACTTC. Protein sequence: CATTGTGLHEQYF.